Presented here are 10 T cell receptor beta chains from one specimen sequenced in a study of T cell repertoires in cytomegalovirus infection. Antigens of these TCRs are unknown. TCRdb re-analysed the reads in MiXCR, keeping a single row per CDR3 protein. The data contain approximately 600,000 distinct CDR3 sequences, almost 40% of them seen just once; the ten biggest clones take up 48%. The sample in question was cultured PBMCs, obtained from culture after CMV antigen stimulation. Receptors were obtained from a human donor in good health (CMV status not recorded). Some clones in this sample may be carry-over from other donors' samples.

In DNA form, the CDR3 reads TGTGCCAGCAGCTTAAAAGTGAGTCAAAGCACAGATACGCAGTATTTT. Translation: CASSLKVSQSTDTQYF. The chain carries TRBV7-2 and TRBJ2-3; D unclear. The CDR3 contains 16 residues. The germline CDR1 and CDR2 sequences are SGHTA and FQGNSA. Trimming took 2 bases from V and 0 from J, leaving 12 bases between them.

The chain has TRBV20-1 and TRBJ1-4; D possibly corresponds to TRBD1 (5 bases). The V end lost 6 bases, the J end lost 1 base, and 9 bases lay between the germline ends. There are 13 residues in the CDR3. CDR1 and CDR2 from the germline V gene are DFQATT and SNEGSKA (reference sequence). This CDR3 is CSALRGTNEKLFF. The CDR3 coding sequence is TGCAGTGCCTTGAGGGGAACTAATGAAAAACTGTTTTTT.

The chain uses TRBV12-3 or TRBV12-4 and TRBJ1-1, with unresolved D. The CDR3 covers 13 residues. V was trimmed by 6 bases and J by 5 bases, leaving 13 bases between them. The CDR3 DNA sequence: TGTGCCAGCAGATGGACCGCCGGGACTGAAGCTTTCTTT. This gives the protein CASRWTAGTEAFF.

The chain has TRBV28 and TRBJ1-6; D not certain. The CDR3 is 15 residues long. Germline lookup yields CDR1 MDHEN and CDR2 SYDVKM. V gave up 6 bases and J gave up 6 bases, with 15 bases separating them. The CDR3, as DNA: TGTGCCAGCAGCCCCAACCCAGGTTCTAATTCACCCCTCCACTTT. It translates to CASSPNPGSNSPLHF. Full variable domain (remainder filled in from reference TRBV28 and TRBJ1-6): DVKVTQSSRYLVKRTGEKVFLECVQDMDHENMFWYRQDPGLGLRLIYFSYDVKMKEKGDIPEGYSVSREKKERFSLILESASTNQTSMYLCASSPNPGSNSPLHFGNGTRLTVT.

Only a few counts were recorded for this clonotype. The CDR3 nucleotides are TGTGCCAGCAGCCCTTCAGGGGGCGTTTCTGGGGCCAACGTCCTGACTTTC. As protein: CASSPSGGVSGANVLTF. This sequence joins TRBV7-9 and TRBJ2-6, with 8 bases fitting TRBD1. This CDR3 has 17 residues. V lost 5 bases, J lost 1 base, and 7 bases stayed unmatched. Germline CDR1 SEHNR, CDR2 FQNEAQ (reference sequence).

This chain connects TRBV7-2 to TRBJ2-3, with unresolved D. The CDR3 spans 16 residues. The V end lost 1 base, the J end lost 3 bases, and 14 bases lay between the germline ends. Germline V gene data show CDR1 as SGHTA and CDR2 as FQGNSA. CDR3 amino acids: CASSLDSRPGTDTQYF. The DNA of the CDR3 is TGTGCCAGCAGCTTAGACAGTCGCCCCGGGACAGATACGCAGTATTTT.

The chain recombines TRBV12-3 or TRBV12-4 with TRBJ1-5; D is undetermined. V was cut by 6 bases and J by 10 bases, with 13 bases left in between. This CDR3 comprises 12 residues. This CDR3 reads CASSNTMSPQHF. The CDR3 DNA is TGTGCCAGCAGCAACACTATGAGTCCCCAGCATTTT.

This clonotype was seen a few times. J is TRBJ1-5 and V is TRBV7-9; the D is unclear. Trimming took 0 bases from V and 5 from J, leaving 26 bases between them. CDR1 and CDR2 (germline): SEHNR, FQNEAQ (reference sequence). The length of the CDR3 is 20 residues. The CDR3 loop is CASSLAIQSRAAGSYQPQHF. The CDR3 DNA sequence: TGTGCCAGCAGCTTAGCTATTCAAAGTCGGGCAGCGGGTAGTTATCAGCCCCAGCATTTT.

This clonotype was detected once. The CDR3 here is CASSLIDSYGYTF. The CDR3 DNA is TGTGCCAGCAGCCTCATTGATAGCTATGGCTACACCTTC. This sequence joins TRBV13 and TRBJ1-2, with D unresolved. There are 13 residues in the CDR3. Germline V CDR1 and CDR2: PRHDT, FYEKMQ (reference sequence). V was shortened by 5 bases and J by 4 bases, with 11 bases between the two germline ends.

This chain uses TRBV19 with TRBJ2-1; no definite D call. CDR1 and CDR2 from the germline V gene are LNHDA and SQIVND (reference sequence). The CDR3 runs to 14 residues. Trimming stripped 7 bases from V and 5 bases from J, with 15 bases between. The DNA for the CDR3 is TGTGCCAGTACCTCAAGGGTTACCGACAATGAGCAGTTCTTC. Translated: CASTSRVTDNEQFF.